The T cell receptor (beta chain) described here comes from a study of blood T cell repertoires in COVID-19. Background on the study: Samples representing acute and convalescent COVID-19 were sourced from the United States, Italy and Spain. Nucleic acid was either cDNA or gDNA, and it came from T cells, B-cell-depleted T cells, or PBMCs.

Authors' processing steps: Cell counts per sample came from amplifying reference gene primers. Method: immunoSEQ multiplex PCR; TCRdb's copy keeps in-frame clones and lacks some. V, J and clone size reflect that table, while D and trimming were determined from the DNA. The table shows about 270,000 clones, with 81% occurring only once. Germline CDR1 reads SGHTA; CDR2 reads FQGNSA. CDR3 length equals 14 residues. V was pared by 5 bases and J by 5 bases, with 13 bases between. The material sequenced was peripheral blood. This sequence joins TRBV7-2 and TRBJ1-3; the D is unclear. The receptor's source is a woman aged 60-75 years with active or convalescent COVID-19. The CDR3 bases are TGTGCCAGCAGCCCTAACCCCATTAGAAACACCATATATTTT. This translates into CASSPNPIRNTIYF.